These 8 T cell receptor beta chains were all obtained from the same sample, sequenced in a study of OX40 agonist ivuxolimab in advanced cancers. The library was made by the immunoSEQ multiplex PCR assay. The source is immuneACCESS, and TCRdb retained only in-frame sequences with V and J called. Part of the clones is not carried over; for the studies checked, unresolved V genes explain less than half of this, and the remainder is unexplained. The sample table contains about 14,000 clones; only one count was recorded for about four fifths of them. The biggest ten clones account for just under 45% of the sample. The source material was CD4+ or CD8+ T cells sorted from blood, sampled in a trial of the OX40 agonist ivuxolimab. All receptors come from an adult with an advanced solid tumor such as melanoma, head and neck, liver or kidney cancer.

This clone was recorded a few times. The chain employs TRBV4-3 and TRBJ2-3; TRBD1 is a possible D gene (5 bases). This CDR3 spans 15 amino acids. Germline CDR1 is LGHNA and CDR2 is YSLEER. V was clipped by 3 bases and J by 6 bases, with 16 bases between them. DNA of the CDR3: TGCGCCAGCAGCCACTCAGGGCCTTACCTCGATACGCAGTATTTT. Translation gives CASSHSGPYLDTQYF.

This clone was seen at least ten times. The chain combines TRBV4-1 with TRBJ2-7; D not certain. The CDR3 sequence is 13 residues long. Germline CDR1 MGHRA, CDR2 YSYEKL. Trimming took off 4 bases at V and 2 bases at J, with 9 bases between the two ends. As DNA, the CDR3 is TGCGCCAGCAGCCCGCCGTTAACCTACGAGCAGTACTTC. Translation: CASSPPLTYEQYF.

V gene TRBV28 combines with J gene TRBJ2-1; no clear D gene. V was trimmed by 1 base and J by 6 bases, leaving 10 bases between them. CDR3 size: 14 residues. Per germline, CDR1 MDHEN and CDR2 SYDVKM. The CDR3 DNA is TGTGCCAGCAGTTTATCGGCAACCCCCAATGAGCAGTTCTTC. Encoded protein: CASSLSATPNEQFF.

The chain uses TRBV28 and TRBJ2-3; TRBD1 is a possible D gene (5 bases). Germline V CDR1 and CDR2: MDHEN, SYDVKM. The CDR3 runs to 15 residues. V was cut by 2 bases and J by 0 bases, with 9 bases left in between. The CDR3 loop is CASSLEGDSTDTQYF. CDR3 nucleotides: TGTGCCAGCAGTTTAGAAGGGGATAGCACAGATACGCAGTATTTT.

The J gene is TRBJ1-2, the V gene TRBV4-3; TRBD1 agrees at 7 bases. Germline V gene data show CDR1 as LGHNA and CDR2 as YSLEER. Trimming at V came to 2 bases and at J to 6 bases, leaving 9 bases not matched to a gene. This CDR3 has 15 amino acids. The CDR3 region is CASSQHRGPVDGYTF. The CDR3, as DNA: TGCGCCAGCAGCCAACATAGGGGGCCGGTAGATGGCTACACCTTC.

This clone was seen a handful of times. V usage is TRBV7-9 and J usage is TRBJ2-7; TRBD1 matches at 8 bases. Germline CDR1 and CDR2: SEHNR and FQNEAQ (reference sequence). V shed 4 bases, J shed 1 base, and the junction held 15 bases outside the gene matches. The CDR3 is 18 amino acids. The CDR3 spells CASSWGMAGGAESYEQYF. CDR3 nucleotide sequence: TGTGCCAGCAGCTGGGGGATGGCAGGGGGCGCAGAATCCTACGAGCAGTACTTC. Combining the CDR3 with reference TRBV7-9 and TRBJ2-7 gives the whole variable domain DTGVSQNPRHKITKRGQNVTFRCDPISEHNRLYWYRQTLGQGPEFLTYFQNEAQLEKSRLLSDRFSAERPKGSFSTLEIQRTEQGDSAMYLCASSWGMAGGAESYEQYFGPGTRLTVT.

CDR3 nucleotide sequence: TGCGCCAGCAGCCCTGGACAGAGCCAGACCTACGAGCAGTACTTC. Its translation: CASSPGQSQTYEQYF. The V call is TRBV5-1, the J call TRBJ2-7; weak D call: TRBD1 (6 bases). The V end was cut by 4 bases, the J end by 2 bases, with 16 bases between. CDR1 is SGHRS and CDR2 is YFSETQ in the germline V gene. The CDR3 totals 15 residues.

V usage is TRBV9 and J usage is TRBJ2-3, with TRBD2 matching over 9 bases. This CDR3 region has 18 residues. The germline CDR1 and CDR2 sequences are SGDLS and YYNGEE. V trimming: 4 bases; J trimming: 5 bases; junction bases outside the gene matches: 17. Here the CDR3 DNA reads TGTGCCAGCAGCCCTGAGGGGTCCCGACTAGCGGTCGGAGATACGCAGTATTTT. Residues: CASSPEGSRLAVGDTQYF.